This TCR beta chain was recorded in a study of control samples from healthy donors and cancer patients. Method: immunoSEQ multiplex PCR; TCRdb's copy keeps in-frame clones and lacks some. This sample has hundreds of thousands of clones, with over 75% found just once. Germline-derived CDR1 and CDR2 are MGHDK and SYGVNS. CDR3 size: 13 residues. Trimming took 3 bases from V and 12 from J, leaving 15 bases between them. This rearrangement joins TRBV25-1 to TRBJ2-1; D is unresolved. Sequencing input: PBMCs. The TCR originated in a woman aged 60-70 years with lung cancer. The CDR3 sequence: CASSDPDPMRQFF. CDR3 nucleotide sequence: TGTGCCAGCAGTGACCCCGACCCAATGCGGCAGTTCTTC.